The 15 T cell receptor beta chains in this list originate from one sample, sequenced in a study of OX40 agonist ivuxolimab in advanced cancers. Method: immunoSEQ multiplex PCR; TCRdb's copy keeps in-frame clones and lacks some. Of roughly 76,000 clones listed, 88% are singletons. The specimen was CD4+ or CD8+ T cells sorted from blood, collected in a trial of the OX40 agonist ivuxolimab. The receptors come from an adult with an advanced solid tumor such as melanoma, head and neck, liver or kidney cancer.

The V gene is TRBV19, the J gene TRBJ2-3; 10 bases match TRBD2. Germline loops: CDR1 LNHDA, CDR2 SQIVND (reference sequence). J lost 0 bases, V lost 3 bases, and 6 bases had no gene match. The CDR3 extends over 17 amino acids. The CDR3 sequence: CASSIASGGSSTDTQYF. CDR3 nucleotide sequence: TGTGCCAGTAGTATCGCTAGCGGGGGCTCTAGCACAGATACGCAGTATTTT.

The J gene is TRBJ2-1, the V gene TRBV11-2; 11 bases are shared with TRBD2. The CDR3 spans 14 residues. V shed 5 bases, J shed 4 bases, and the junction held 1 base outside the gene matches. Germline V gene lookup returns CDR1 SGHAT and CDR2 FQNNGV. The chain's CDR3 is CASSPSGRYNEQFF. CDR3 bases: TGTGCCAGCAGCCCTAGCGGGAGGTACAATGAGCAGTTCTTC.

V usage is TRBV18 and J usage is TRBJ2-1; D may be TRBD2 (5 bases). The CDR3 length is 13 residues. Germline values: CDR1 KGHSH, CDR2 LQKENI. V gave up 1 base and J gave up 5 bases, with 6 bases separating them. CDR3 coding DNA: TGTGCCAGCTCACCACTAGCGAACAATGAGCAGTTCTTC. This codes for CASSPLANNEQFF.

This chain joins TRBV7-9 and TRBJ2-5; D unclear. The V and J ends lost 2 bases and 4 bases respectively, with 23 bases between them. The CDR3 runs to 18 residues. CDR1 is SEHNR and CDR2 is FQNEAQ in the germline V gene (reference sequence). The CDR3 is CASSLPTIGPRSPETQYF. CDR3 nucleotide sequence: TGTGCCAGCAGCTTACCAACCATAGGACCCCGTTCCCCAGAGACCCAGTACTTC.

The rearrangement links TRBV6-4 to TRBJ2-1; D may be TRBD2 (6 bases). Trimming took off 3 bases at V and 9 bases at J, with 12 bases between the two ends. The germline CDR1 and CDR2 sequences are MRHNA and SNTAGT. The CDR3 loop spans 13 amino acids. The CDR3 nucleotides are TGTGCCAGCAGTGATCGTAGCGGAGGTGAGCAGTTCTTC. It is translated as CASSDRSGGEQFF.

This clone showed up just once. V is TRBV5-3 and J is TRBJ2-4, with D perhaps matching TRBD1 (6 bases). TRBV5-3 is placed among ORFs of uncertain function. The CDR3 contains 16 residues. The V and J ends lost 3 bases and 0 bases respectively, with 13 bases between them. Here the CDR3 DNA reads TGTGCCAGAAGCTATACAGGGTATTCAGCCAAAAACATTCAGTACTTC. Protein: CARSYTGYSAKNIQYF.

The chain recombines TRBV9 with TRBJ2-7; the D gene is possibly TRBD1 (8 bases). Germline values: CDR1 SGDLS, CDR2 YYNGEE. V was clipped by 4 bases and J by 5 bases, with 16 bases between them. The CDR3 runs 14 residues. The CDR3 spells CASSPRTGRDEQYF. The CDR3 DNA reads as TGTGCCAGCAGCCCGAGGACAGGGAGGGACGAGCAGTACTTC.

The rearrangement uses TRBV7-8 and TRBJ2-2, with D possibly being TRBD2 (5 bases). The CDR3 is 15 amino acids. V was shortened by 5 bases and J by 1 base, with 11 bases between the two germline ends. Germline loops: CDR1 SGHVS, CDR2 FQNEAQ. The DNA for the CDR3 is TGTGCCAGCAGCCAATACAGCGGGAACACCGGGGAGCTGTTTTTT. This encodes CASSQYSGNTGELFF.

The rearrangement joins TRBV6-1 to TRBJ2-5, with no clear D. Deletions cut 2 bases from V and 2 bases from J, with 9 bases between. CDR3 size: 14 residues. Germline CDR1 is MNHNS and CDR2 is SASEGT. CDR3 in amino acids: CASSEWAPQETQYF. CDR3 in DNA: TGTGCCAGCAGTGAATGGGCCCCGCAAGAGACCCAGTACTTC.

This clone was seen just once. The chain combines TRBV18 with TRBJ2-4, with D perhaps assigned TRBD1 or TRBD2 (6 bases each). Germline values: CDR1 KGHSH, CDR2 LQKENI. V was clipped by 5 bases and J by 0 bases, with 14 bases between them. The CDR3 is 16 residues long. The CDR3 coding sequence is TGTGCCAGCTCAGCGACAGGACTACTAGCCAAAAACATTCAGTACTTC. Translation: CASSATGLLAKNIQYF.

The V call is TRBV6-5, the J call TRBJ2-7; D remains unclear. Germline values: CDR1 MNHEY, CDR2 SVGAGI. V gave up 4 bases and J gave up 1 base, with 11 bases separating them. This CDR3 region has 14 residues. CDR3 protein: CASSLGILSYEQYF. The CDR3 DNA reads TGTGCCAGCAGTTTGGGCATCCTATCCTACGAGCAGTACTTC.

The chain combines TRBV5-6 with TRBJ2-5; 8 bases agree with TRBD2. The CDR3 has 15 residues. Trimming took 3 bases from V and 4 from J; bases not matched to a gene: 8. In germline, CDR1 is SGHDT, CDR2 YYEEEE. The CDR3 DNA reads as TGTGCCAGCAGCTCGACTAGCGCGGGAGTAGAGACCCAGTACTTC. Protein product: CASSSTSAGVETQYF.

The V gene is TRBV29-1, the J gene TRBJ2-7, with 8 bases that match TRBD1. J gave up 5 bases and V 6 bases, and 6 bases lay outside the gene matches. Germline V CDR1 and CDR2: SQVTM, ANQGSEA. The CDR3 loop spans 12 amino acids. The CDR3 DNA is TGCAGCGTAGACGACAGGGGCGACGAGCAGTACTTC. It specifies CSVDDRGDEQYF.

V usage is TRBV6-1 and J usage is TRBJ1-4; D is possibly TRBD1 (5 bases). CDR1 MNHNS and CDR2 SASEGT come from the germline V gene. The CDR3 sequence is 15 residues long. Trimming stripped 4 bases from V and 6 bases from J, with 15 bases between. CDR3 sequence (DNA): TGTGCCAGCAGTGTTATACCGGGACTGGATGAAAAACTGTTTTTT. It specifies CASSVIPGLDEKLFF.

V gene TRBV5-8 combines with J gene TRBJ2-1; D gene unclear. The CDR3 loop spans 13 amino acids. Germline V gives CDR1 SGHTS, CDR2 YDEGEE. Trimming cost V 0 bases and J 4 bases, with 5 bases left between them. CDR3: CASSLGLYNEQFF. The CDR3 nucleotides are TGTGCCAGCAGCTTGGGACTGTACAATGAGCAGTTCTTC.